A selection of T cell receptor beta chains follows, all from one sample in a study of identical twins. In TCRdb, the 5' RACE reads were re-called with MiXCR into one record per CDR3 protein. The repertoire consists of more than 1.5 million distinct CDR3 sequences, with roughly 35% occurring once and the leading ten covering about 0.27%. The sequencing sample was made of cord blood. These receptors were taken from a newborn girl in good health. CDR3s include the opening cysteine and the closing phenylalanine or tryptophan. A D gene is named only where the DNA matches it firmly. Size is omitted from some rows. Given values are once, few, many or a class for expanded clones.

V gene: TRBV5-1
J gene: TRBJ2-7
D gene: TRBD1
clone size: NA
CDR3 protein: CASSSRDRGITVFYEQYF
CDR3 DNA: TGCGCCAGCAGCTCCCGGGACAGGGGTATTACGGTGTTCTACGAGCAGTACTTC

V gene: TRBV6-1
J gene: TRBJ2-5
D gene: NA
clone size: NA
CDR3 protein: CASSEARGGPQETQYF
CDR3 DNA: TGTGCCAGCAGTGAAGCGCGAGGGGGTCCTCAAGAGACCCAGTACTTC

V gene: TRBV20-1
J gene: TRBJ2-1
D gene: TRBD2
clone size: NA
CDR3 protein: CSARKTSGGVDEQFF
CDR3 DNA: TGCAGTGCTAGAAAGACTAGCGGGGGGGTCGATGAGCAGTTCTTC

V gene: TRBV20-1
J gene: TRBJ2-1
D gene: NA
clone size: NA
CDR3 protein: CSARGRDDRYSYNEQFF
CDR3 DNA: TGCAGTGCTAGAGGGCGGGATGACCGGTATTCCTACAATGAGCAGTTCTTC

V gene: TRBV7-9
J gene: TRBJ2-4
D gene: NA
clone size: many
CDR3 protein: CASSLDRRNIQYF
CDR3 DNA: TGTGCCAGCAGCTTAGATCGGAGAAACATTCAGTACTTC

V gene: TRBV27
J gene: TRBJ2-7
D gene: NA
clone size: few
CDR3 protein: CASSLFGGGVYEQYF
CDR3 DNA: TGTGCCAGCAGTTTATTCGGCGGAGGGGTCTACGAGCAGTACTTC

V gene: TRBV14
J gene: TRBJ1-4
D gene: TRBD1
clone size: NA
CDR3 protein: CASSPGTGDLWNEKLFF
CDR3 DNA: TGTGCCAGCAGCCCCGGGACAGGGGACTTATGGAATGAAAAACTGTTTTTT

V gene: TRBV4-1
J gene: TRBJ1-2
D gene: NA
clone size: NA
CDR3 protein: CASSQAWTTGWSGYGYTF
CDR3 DNA: TGCGCCAGCAGCCAAGCTTGGACAACAGGGTGGTCAGGCTATGGCTACACCTTC

V gene: TRBV16
J gene: TRBJ1-4
D gene: NA
clone size: few
CDR3 protein: CASSQRDWDEKLFF
CDR3 DNA: TGTGCCAGCAGCCAACGGGACTGGGATGAAAAACTGTTTTTT

V gene: TRBV21-1
J gene: TRBJ2-7
D gene: NA
clone size: NA
CDR3 protein: CASSKWDRRVYEQYF
CDR3 DNA: TGTGCCAGCAGCAAATGGGACAGGAGAGTTTACGAGCAGTACTTC

V gene: TRBV29-1
J gene: TRBJ1-1
D gene: NA
clone size: NA
CDR3 protein: CIVAVGGTEAFF
CDR3 DNA: TGCATCGTGGCAGTGGGGGGTACTGAAGCTTTCTTT

V gene: TRBV24-1
J gene: TRBJ2-4
D gene: NA
clone size: NA
CDR3 protein: CATSGNSARDIQYF
CDR3 DNA: TGTGCCACCAGTGGAAATTCGGCCAGGGACATTCAGTACTTC

V gene: TRBV7-2
J gene: TRBJ1-6
D gene: NA
clone size: few
CDR3 protein: CASSLVRVNSPLHF
CDR3 DNA: TGTGCCAGCAGCTTAGTAAGAGTAAATTCACCCCTCCACTTT

V gene: TRBV7-6
J gene: TRBJ2-7
D gene: NA
clone size: NA
CDR3 protein: CASSSQSDYEQYF
CDR3 DNA: TGTGCCAGCAGCTCGCAGTCGGACTACGAGCAGTACTTC

V gene: TRBV28
J gene: TRBJ2-7
D gene: TRBD2
clone size: few
CDR3 protein: CASRGGEREIYEQYF
CDR3 DNA: TGTGCCAGCAGGGGGGGAGAGCGGGAAATATACGAGCAGTACTTC

V gene: TRBV7-2
J gene: TRBJ1-4
D gene: NA
clone size: NA
CDR3 protein: CASSLARGRLFF
CDR3 DNA: TGTGCCAGCAGCTTAGCGAGGGGCCGACTGTTTTTT

V gene: TRBV2
J gene: TRBJ2-1
D gene: NA
clone size: few
CDR3 protein: CASSEDRSFYNEQFF
CDR3 DNA: TGTGCCAGCAGTGAAGACAGGAGCTTCTACAATGAGCAGTTCTTC

V gene: TRBV5-1
J gene: TRBJ1-2
D gene: NA
clone size: NA
CDR3 protein: CASSLEMGAVGYTF
CDR3 DNA: TGCGCCAGCAGCTTGGAAATGGGGGCGGTTGGCTACACCTTC

V gene: TRBV6-2/TRBV6-3
J gene: TRBJ2-7
D gene: NA
clone size: few
CDR3 protein: CASSYSQTRPYSYEQYF
CDR3 DNA: TGTGCCAGCAGTTACTCGCAGACCAGGCCCTATTCCTACGAGCAGTACTTC

V gene: TRBV10-3
J gene: TRBJ1-4
D gene: NA
clone size: NA
CDR3 protein: CAIKKDKTNEKLFF
CDR3 DNA: TGTGCCATCAAGAAGGACAAAACTAATGAAAAACTGTTTTTT

V gene: TRBV9
J gene: TRBJ2-3
D gene: NA
clone size: NA
CDR3 protein: CASSAPGQPTDTQYF
CDR3 DNA: TGTGCCAGCAGCGCCCCCGGACAGCCCACAGATACGCAGTATTTT

V gene: TRBV24-1
J gene: TRBJ1-2
D gene: TRBD1
clone size: NA
CDR3 protein: CATVARGHGYTF
CDR3 DNA: TGTGCCACCGTTGCCAGGGGGCATGGCTACACCTTC

V gene: TRBV4-2
J gene: TRBJ2-5
D gene: NA
clone size: NA
CDR3 protein: CASSPRGKETQYF
CDR3 DNA: TGTGCCAGCAGCCCACGGGGCAAAGAGACCCAGTACTTC

V gene: TRBV28
J gene: TRBJ2-7
D gene: NA
clone size: NA
CDR3 protein: CASSLSASQEAQYF
CDR3 DNA: TGTGCCAGCAGTTTATCCGCGTCCCAAGAGGCCCAGTACTTC

V gene: TRBV20-1
J gene: TRBJ2-3
D gene: NA
clone size: few
CDR3 protein: CSARDAAGRTDTQYF
CDR3 DNA: TGCAGTGCTAGAGATGCGGCAGGACGCACAGATACGCAGTATTTT

V gene: TRBV7-6
J gene: TRBJ2-7
D gene: NA
clone size: few
CDR3 protein: CASSPSASSYNEQYF
CDR3 DNA: TGTGCCAGCAGTCCATCCGCTAGCTCCTACAATGAGCAGTACTTC

V gene: TRBV4-2
J gene: TRBJ1-4
D gene: TRBD1
clone size: NA
CDR3 protein: CASSHKGAGGNNEKLFF
CDR3 DNA: TGTGCCAGCAGCCATAAGGGGGCAGGAGGTAATAATGAAAAACTGTTTTTT

V gene: TRBV12-3/TRBV12-4
J gene: TRBJ2-5
D gene: NA
clone size: NA
CDR3 protein: CASSTTGMRETQYF
CDR3 DNA: TGTGCCAGCAGCACAACGGGGATGAGAGAGACCCAGTACTTC

V gene: TRBV3-1
J gene: TRBJ2-1
D gene: NA
clone size: NA
CDR3 protein: CASSQVETGQFF
CDR3 DNA: TGTGCCAGCAGCCAGGTTGAGACTGGGCAGTTCTTC

V gene: TRBV20-1
J gene: TRBJ2-7
D gene: NA
clone size: NA
CDR3 protein: CSARGNPYEQYF
CDR3 DNA: TGCAGTGCTAGGGGCAACCCCTACGAGCAGTACTTC

V gene: TRBV6-5
J gene: TRBJ2-7
D gene: NA
clone size: few
CDR3 protein: CASRPAGVTYEQYF
CDR3 DNA: TGTGCCAGCAGGCCGGCGGGCGTCACCTACGAGCAGTACTTC

V gene: TRBV6-5
J gene: TRBJ2-3
D gene: NA
clone size: NA
CDR3 protein: CASRRSLADTQYF
CDR3 DNA: TGTGCCAGCAGACGCAGTTTAGCAGATACGCAGTATTTT

V gene: TRBV9
J gene: TRBJ1-1
D gene: TRBD1
clone size: NA
CDR3 protein: CASSDRTGSEAFF
CDR3 DNA: TGTGCCAGCAGCGATAGGACAGGGTCTGAAGCTTTCTTT

V gene: TRBV5-1
J gene: TRBJ2-1
D gene: TRBD1
clone size: many
CDR3 protein: CASSLGDREYNEQFF
CDR3 DNA: TGCGCCAGCAGCTTGGGGGACAGGGAGTACAATGAGCAGTTCTTC

V gene: TRBV20-1
J gene: TRBJ1-5
D gene: TRBD1
clone size: NA
CDR3 protein: CSASQGANNQPQHF
CDR3 DNA: TGCAGTGCTTCTCAGGGGGCGAACAATCAGCCCCAGCATTTT

V gene: TRBV11-3
J gene: TRBJ2-7
D gene: TRBD2
clone size: few
CDR3 protein: CASSLGRWIYKRGYEQYF
CDR3 DNA: TGTGCCAGCAGCTTAGGTCGGTGGATATATAAGCGGGGCTACGAGCAGTACTTC

V gene: TRBV11-3
J gene: TRBJ2-3
D gene: NA
clone size: NA
CDR3 protein: CASSLGAARTSDTQYF
CDR3 DNA: TGTGCCAGCAGCTTAGGTGCAGCCCGTACTTCAGATACGCAGTATTTT